The 9 T cell receptor beta chains reported below all come from one sample, sequenced in a study of cytomegalovirus exposure and HLA in healthy donors. The study ran its PCR with 60 Vbeta and 13 Jbeta primers. Clones were read by immunoSEQ multiplex PCR, and TCRdb kept only the in-frame ones, dropping some. The repertoire has roughly 70,000 clones, roughly 82% of them found once; the top ten carry under 15%. The material sequenced was PBMCs. The receptors originated from a man in his 70s in good health and CMV-seronegative.

The CDR3 loop is CAIRDRGSSGANVLTF. Written as DNA, the CDR3 is TGTGCCATCCGGGACAGGGGGTCCTCTGGGGCCAACGTCCTGACTTTC. This chain links TRBV7-2 with TRBJ2-6; TRBD1 matches 11 bases. The V and J ends lost 10 bases and 0 bases, in that order; junction bases with no gene match: 5. This CDR3 has 16 amino acids. Germline loops: CDR1 SGHTA, CDR2 FQGNSA.

The gene calls are TRBV5-1 and TRBJ1-2; no clear D gene. The germline V gene has CDR1 SGHRS and CDR2 YFSETQ. Trimming cost V 1 base and J 5 bases, with 12 bases left between them. The CDR3 has 14 amino acids. The CDR3 DNA reads as TGCGCCAGCAGCTTGAGTGCAGGATCATATGGCTACACCTTC. It encodes CASSLSAGSYGYTF.

This chain links TRBV5-1 with TRBJ2-5; 9 bases are shared with TRBD1. Trimming removed 2 bases from V and 3 bases from J; junction bases left unmatched: 5. This CDR3 has 15 amino acids. The V gene's germline CDR1 is SGHRS and CDR2 YFSETQ. DNA of the CDR3: TGCGCCAGCAGCTTTGGACAGGGGATGAAAGAGACCCAGTACTTC. It codes for CASSFGQGMKETQYF.

The rearrangement uses TRBV30 and TRBJ1-6; 9 bases fit TRBD1. The CDR3 sequence is 13 residues long. Trimming at V came to 7 bases and at J to 7 bases, leaving 5 bases not matched to a gene. The germline gives CDR1 GTSNPN, CDR2 SVGIG (reference sequence). Written as DNA, the CDR3 is TGTGCCTACGAGGGACAGGGAAATTCACCCCTCCACTTT. Its protein is CAYEGQGNSPLHF.

This rearrangement joins TRBV28 to TRBJ2-7; 8 bases map to TRBD2. This CDR3 has 15 amino acids. CDR1 MDHEN and CDR2 SYDVKM come from the germline V gene. V lost 6 bases to trimming and J lost 1 base; unmatched junction nucleotides: 8. Here the CDR3 reads CASRRHGGGSYEQYF. The CDR3 DNA sequence: TGTGCCAGCAGGCGGCACGGGGGGGGATCCTACGAGCAGTACTTC.

This chain connects TRBV9 to TRBJ2-1, with TRBD2 identical over 11 bases. CDR1 is SGDLS and CDR2 is YYNGEE in the germline V gene. V trimming: 1 base; J trimming: 0 bases; junction bases outside the gene matches: 6. This CDR3 comprises 18 residues. CDR3 sequence (DNA): TGTGCCAGCAGCGTATCTAGCGGGGGGTCCCGCTCCTACAATGAGCAGTTCTTC. Protein: CASSVSSGGSRSYNEQFF.

This clone was recorded once. J is TRBJ2-1 and V is TRBV7-9; TRBD1 might be the D (6 bases). Germline V gene data show CDR1 as SEHNR and CDR2 as FQNEAQ (reference sequence). The V and J ends lost 5 bases and 0 bases respectively, with 11 bases between them. The CDR3 runs 15 residues. The CDR3 DNA reads as TGTGCCAGCAGCCGCACAGGGCTCTCCTACAATGAGCAGTTCTTC. It encodes CASSRTGLSYNEQFF.

This clone was detected only a few times. This sequence joins TRBV9 and TRBJ2-5; perhaps TRBD2 as D (6 bases). The length of the CDR3 is 16 residues. Per germline, CDR1 SGDLS and CDR2 YYNGEE. V was clipped by 0 bases and J by 6 bases, with 18 bases between them. CDR3 nucleotides: TGTGCCAGCAGCGTAGGGGGGGAAACAGGTGTACAGACCCAGTACTTC. Amino acid sequence: CASSVGGETGVQTQYF.

This chain joins TRBV7-9 and TRBJ2-7; TRBD1 agrees at 8 bases. Germline assignment: CDR1 SEHNR and CDR2 FQNEAQ (reference sequence). Germline trimming cut 4 bases from V and 6 bases from J; bases unmatched to any gene: 5. This CDR3 has 13 residues. CDR3 DNA sequence: TGTGCCAGCAGCTCAGGGGGCATGGTCGAGCAGTACTTC. Its translation: CASSSGGMVEQYF.